The TCR beta chain described here comes from a study of T cell repertoires in cytomegalovirus infection. This clonotype was detected only a few times. One entry per CDR3 protein, called by TCRdb with MiXCR from the reads. Of some 180,000 distinct CDR3 sequences listed, about 21% are singletons. The TCR was taken from a human donor in good health (CMV status not recorded). Some clones in this sample may be carry-over from other donors' samples. The sample taken for sequencing was PBMCs.

CDR3: CASSPGTETNEKLFF. For the CDR3, the DNA is TGTGCCAGCAGCCCCGGGACAGAAACTAATGAAAAACTGTTTTTT. The J gene is TRBJ1-4, the V gene TRBV7-6; 7 bases line up with TRBD1. V was pared by 5 bases and J by 1 base, with 4 bases of the junction left unmatched. Per the germline V gene, CDR1 is SGHVS and CDR2 is FNYEAQ. This CDR3 is built from 15 residues.